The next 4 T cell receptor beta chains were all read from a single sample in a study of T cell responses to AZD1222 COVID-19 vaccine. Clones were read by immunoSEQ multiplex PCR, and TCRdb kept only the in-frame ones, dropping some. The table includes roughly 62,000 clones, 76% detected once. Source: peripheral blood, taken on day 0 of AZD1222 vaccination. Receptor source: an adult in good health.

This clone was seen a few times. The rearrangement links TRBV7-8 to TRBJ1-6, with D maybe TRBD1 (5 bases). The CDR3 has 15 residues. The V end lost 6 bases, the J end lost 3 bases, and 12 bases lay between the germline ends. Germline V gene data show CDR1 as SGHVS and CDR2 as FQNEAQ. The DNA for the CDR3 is TGTGCCAGCAGATCCGACAGATTCTATAATTCACCCCTCCACTTT. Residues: CASRSDRFYNSPLHF.

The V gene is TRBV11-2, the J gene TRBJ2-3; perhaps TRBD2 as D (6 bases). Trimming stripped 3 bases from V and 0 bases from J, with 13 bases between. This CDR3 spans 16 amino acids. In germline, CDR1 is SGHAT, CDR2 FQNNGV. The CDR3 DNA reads TGTGCCAGCAGCTTCTTAGCGGTGATGAGCACAGATACGCAGTATTTT. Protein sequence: CASSFLAVMSTDTQYF.

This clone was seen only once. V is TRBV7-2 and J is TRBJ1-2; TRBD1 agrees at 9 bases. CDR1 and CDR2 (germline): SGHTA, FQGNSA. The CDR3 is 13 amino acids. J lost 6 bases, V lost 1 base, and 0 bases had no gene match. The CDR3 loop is CASSLGTGDGYTF. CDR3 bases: TGTGCCAGCAGCTTAGGGACAGGGGATGGCTACACCTTC.

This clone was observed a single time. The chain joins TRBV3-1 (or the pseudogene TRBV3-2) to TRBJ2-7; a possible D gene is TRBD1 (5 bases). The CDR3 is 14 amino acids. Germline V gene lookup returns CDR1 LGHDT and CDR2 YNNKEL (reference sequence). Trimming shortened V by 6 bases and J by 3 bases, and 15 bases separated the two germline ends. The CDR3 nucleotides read TGTGCCAGCAGTCCCGGGCAGGGCAGCTACGAGCAGTACTTC. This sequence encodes CASSPGQGSYEQYF.